This T cell receptor (beta chain) is drawn from a study of identifying expanded T cells in peripheral blood. Assay: immunoSEQ multiplex PCR; the TCRdb copy retains only in-frame clones and omits some. The table lists over 65,000 clones, 80% to 90% of them singletons. The source of this sequence is a person between 18 and 75 years old in good health. The material sequenced was blood.

In DNA form, the CDR3 reads TGCGCCAGCAAACAGATGGAGGGTACCTACGAGCAGTACTTC. This sequence encodes CASKQMEGTYEQYF. The genes are TRBV5-1 and TRBJ2-7, with D maybe TRBD2 (6 bases). Trimming cost V 6 bases and J 2 bases, with 15 bases left between them. The CDR3 has 14 residues. CDR1 and CDR2 from the germline V gene are SGHRS and YFSETQ.